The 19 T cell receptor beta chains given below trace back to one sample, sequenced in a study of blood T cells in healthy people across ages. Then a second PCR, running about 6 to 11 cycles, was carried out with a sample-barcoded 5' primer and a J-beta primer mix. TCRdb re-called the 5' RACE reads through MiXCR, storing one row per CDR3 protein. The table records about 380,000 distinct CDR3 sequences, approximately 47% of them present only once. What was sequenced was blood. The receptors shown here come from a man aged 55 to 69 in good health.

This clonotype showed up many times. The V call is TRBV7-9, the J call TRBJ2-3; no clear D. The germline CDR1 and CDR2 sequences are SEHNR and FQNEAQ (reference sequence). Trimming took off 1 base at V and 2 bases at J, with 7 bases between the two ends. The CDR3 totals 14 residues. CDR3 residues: CASSLDADTDTQYF. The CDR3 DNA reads TGTGCCAGCAGCTTAGACGCGGACACAGATACGCAGTATTTT.

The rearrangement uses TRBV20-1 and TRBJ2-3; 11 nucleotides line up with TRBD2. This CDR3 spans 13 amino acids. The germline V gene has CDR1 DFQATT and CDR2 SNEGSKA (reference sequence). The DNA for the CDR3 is TGCGGTCCAGCTAGCGGGAGGACAGATACGCAGTATTTT. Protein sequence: CGPASGRTDTQYF.

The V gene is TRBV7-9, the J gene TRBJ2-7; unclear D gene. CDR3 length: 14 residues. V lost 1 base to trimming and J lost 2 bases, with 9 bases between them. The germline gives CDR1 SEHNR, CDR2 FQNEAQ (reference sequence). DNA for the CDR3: TGTGCCAGCAGCTTAGGTGGGCACCCCTACGAGCAGTACTTC. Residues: CASSLGGHPYEQYF.

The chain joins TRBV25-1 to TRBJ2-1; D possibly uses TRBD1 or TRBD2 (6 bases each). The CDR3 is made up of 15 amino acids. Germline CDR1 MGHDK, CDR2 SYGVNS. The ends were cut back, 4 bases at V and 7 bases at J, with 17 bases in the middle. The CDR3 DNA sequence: TGTGCCAGCAGTGCCCGAGGGGGGTTCCAAAATGAGCAGTTCTTC. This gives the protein CASSARGGFQNEQFF. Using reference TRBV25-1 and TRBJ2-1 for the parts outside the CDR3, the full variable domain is EADIYQTPRYLVIGTGKKITLECSQTMGHDKMYWYQQDPGMELHLIHYSYGVNSTEKGDLSSESTVSRIRTEHFPLTLESARPSHTSQYLCASSARGGFQNEQFFGPGTRLTVL.

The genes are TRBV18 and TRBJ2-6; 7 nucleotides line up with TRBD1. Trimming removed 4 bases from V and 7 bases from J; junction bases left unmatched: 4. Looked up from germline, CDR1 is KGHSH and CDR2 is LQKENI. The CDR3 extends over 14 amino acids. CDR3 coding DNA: TGTGCCAGCTCACTACAGGGGATAGCCAACGTCCTGACTTTC. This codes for CASSLQGIANVLTF.

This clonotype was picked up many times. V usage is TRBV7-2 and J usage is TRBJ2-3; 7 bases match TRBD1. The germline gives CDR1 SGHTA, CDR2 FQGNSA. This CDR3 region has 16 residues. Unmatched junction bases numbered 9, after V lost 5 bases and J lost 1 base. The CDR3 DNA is TGTGCCAGCAGCGCGACCTGGACAGGCCGCACAGATACGCAGTATTTT. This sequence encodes CASSATWTGRTDTQYF.

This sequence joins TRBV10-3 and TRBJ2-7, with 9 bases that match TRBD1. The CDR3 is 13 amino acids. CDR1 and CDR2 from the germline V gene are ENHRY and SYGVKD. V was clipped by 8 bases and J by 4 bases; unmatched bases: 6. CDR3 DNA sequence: TGTGCCATCTGGACAGGGGAGGGATACGAGCAGTACTTC. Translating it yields CAIWTGEGYEQYF.

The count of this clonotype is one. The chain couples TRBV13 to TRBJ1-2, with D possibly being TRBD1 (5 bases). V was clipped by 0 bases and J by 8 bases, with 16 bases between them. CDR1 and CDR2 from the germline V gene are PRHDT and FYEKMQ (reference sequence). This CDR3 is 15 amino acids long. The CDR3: CASSLGGGERRGYTF. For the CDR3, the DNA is TGTGCCAGCAGCTTAGGAGGAGGGGAACGAAGGGGCTACACCTTC.

The CDR3 region is CASRKRGDNNYGYTF. In DNA form, the CDR3 reads TGTGCCAGCAGGAAAAGGGGGGACAACAACTATGGCTACACCTTC. The chain has TRBV6-1 and TRBJ1-2; the D gene is possibly TRBD1 (6 bases). Germline CDR1 is MNHNS and CDR2 is SASEGT. This CDR3 comprises 15 residues. The V end lost 6 bases, the J end lost 2 bases, and 16 bases lay between the germline ends.

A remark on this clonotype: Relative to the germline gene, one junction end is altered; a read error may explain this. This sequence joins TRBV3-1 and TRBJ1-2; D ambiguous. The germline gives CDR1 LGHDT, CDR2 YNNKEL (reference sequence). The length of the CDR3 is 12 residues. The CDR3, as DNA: TGTGCCAGCAGCCAAAGGGAAACTGGCTACATCTTC. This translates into CASSQRETGYIF.

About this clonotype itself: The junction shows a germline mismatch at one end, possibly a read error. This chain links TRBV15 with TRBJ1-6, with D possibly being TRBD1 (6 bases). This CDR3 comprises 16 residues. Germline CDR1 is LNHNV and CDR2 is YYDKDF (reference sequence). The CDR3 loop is CVTSRDMGGRHSPLHF. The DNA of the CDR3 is TGTGTCACCAGCAGAGATATGGGGGGCAGGCATTCACCCCTCCACTTT.

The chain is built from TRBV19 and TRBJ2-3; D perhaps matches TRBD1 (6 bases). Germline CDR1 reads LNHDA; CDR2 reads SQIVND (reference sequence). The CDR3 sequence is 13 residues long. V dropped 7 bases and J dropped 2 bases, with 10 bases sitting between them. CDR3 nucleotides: TGTGCCAGTAAATGGGGGCCCACAGATACGCAGTATTTT. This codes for CASKWGPTDTQYF.

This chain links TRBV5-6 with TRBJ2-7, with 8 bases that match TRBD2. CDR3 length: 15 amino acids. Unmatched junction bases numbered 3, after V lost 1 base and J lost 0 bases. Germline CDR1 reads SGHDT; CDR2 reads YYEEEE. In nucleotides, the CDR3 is TGTGCCAGCAGCTTGTTAGGGACTAGCTCCTACGAGCAGTACTTC. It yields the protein CASSLLGTSSYEQYF.

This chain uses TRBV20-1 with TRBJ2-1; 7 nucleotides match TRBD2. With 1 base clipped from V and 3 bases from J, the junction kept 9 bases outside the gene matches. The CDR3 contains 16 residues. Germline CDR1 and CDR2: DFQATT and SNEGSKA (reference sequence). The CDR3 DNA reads TGCAGTGCTAGAGGACAGACTAGCTTCAGCTACAATGAGCAGTTCTTC. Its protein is CSARGQTSFSYNEQFF.

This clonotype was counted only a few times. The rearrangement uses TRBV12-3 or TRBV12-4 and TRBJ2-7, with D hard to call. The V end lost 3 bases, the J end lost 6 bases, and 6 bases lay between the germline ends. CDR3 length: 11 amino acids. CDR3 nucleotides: TGTGCCAGCAGTTTGGACCTCGAGCAGTACTTC. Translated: CASSLDLEQYF.

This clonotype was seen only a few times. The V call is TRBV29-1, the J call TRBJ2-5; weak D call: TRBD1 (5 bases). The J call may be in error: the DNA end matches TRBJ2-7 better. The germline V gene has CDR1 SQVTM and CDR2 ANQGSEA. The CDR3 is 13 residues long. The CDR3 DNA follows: TGCAGCGTCGTCGCGCAGGGCAGCCACGAGCAGTACTTC. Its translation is CSVVAQGSHEQYF.

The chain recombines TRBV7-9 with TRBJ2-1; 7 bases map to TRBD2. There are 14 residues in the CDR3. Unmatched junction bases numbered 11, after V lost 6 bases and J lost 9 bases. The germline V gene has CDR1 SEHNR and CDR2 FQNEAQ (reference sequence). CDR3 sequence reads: CASSYGTSEGEQFF. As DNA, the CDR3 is TGTGCCAGCAGTTACGGCACTAGCGAGGGTGAGCAGTTCTTC.

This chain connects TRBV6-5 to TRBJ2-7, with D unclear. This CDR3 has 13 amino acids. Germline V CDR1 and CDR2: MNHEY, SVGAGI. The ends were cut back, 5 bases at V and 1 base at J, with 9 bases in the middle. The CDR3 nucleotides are TGTGCCAGCAGTCGGTCGGATTCCTACGAGCAGTACTTC. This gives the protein CASSRSDSYEQYF.

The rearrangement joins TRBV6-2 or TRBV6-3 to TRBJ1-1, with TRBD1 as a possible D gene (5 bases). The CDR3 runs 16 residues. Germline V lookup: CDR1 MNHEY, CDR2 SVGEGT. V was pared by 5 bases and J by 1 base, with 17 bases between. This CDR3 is CASSPIGTGENTEAFF. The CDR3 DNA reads TGTGCCAGCAGTCCCATTGGTACAGGTGAGAACACTGAAGCTTTCTTT.